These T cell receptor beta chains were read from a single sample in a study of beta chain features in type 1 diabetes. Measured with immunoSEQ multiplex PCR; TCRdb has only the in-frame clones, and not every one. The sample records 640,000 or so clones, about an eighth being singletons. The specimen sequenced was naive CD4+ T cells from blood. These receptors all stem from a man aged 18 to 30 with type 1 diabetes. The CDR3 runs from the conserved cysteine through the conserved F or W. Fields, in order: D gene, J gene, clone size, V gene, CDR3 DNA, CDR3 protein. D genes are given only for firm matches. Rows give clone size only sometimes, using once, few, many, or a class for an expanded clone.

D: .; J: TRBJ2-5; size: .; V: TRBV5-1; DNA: TGCGCCAGCAGCCTTCTCCAAGAGACCCAGTACTTC; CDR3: CASSLLQETQYF
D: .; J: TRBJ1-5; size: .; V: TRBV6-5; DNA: TGTGCCAGCAGCTCCCCAGGGGACAATCAGCCCCAGCATTTT; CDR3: CASSSPGDNQPQHF
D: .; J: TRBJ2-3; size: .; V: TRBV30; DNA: TGTGCCTGGAGTGTACGGTTTGGCCGTATCACAGATACGCAGTATTTT; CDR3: CAWSVRFGRITDTQYF
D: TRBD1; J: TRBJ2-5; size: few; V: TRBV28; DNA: TGTGCCAGCAGTTTTTATCCGGGACAGGGGGCGACGGAGACCCAGTACTTC; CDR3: CASSFYPGQGATETQYF
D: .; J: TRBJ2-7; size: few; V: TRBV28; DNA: TGTGCCAGCACCTCAGGTGTCTCCTACGAGCAGTACTTC; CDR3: CASTSGVSYEQYF
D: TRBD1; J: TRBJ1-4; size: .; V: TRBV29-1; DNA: TGCAGCGTTTCGACAGGGGGCGATGAAAAACTGTTTTTT; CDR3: CSVSTGGDEKLFF
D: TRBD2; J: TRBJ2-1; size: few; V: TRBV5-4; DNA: TGTGCCACCGCGGGGGGACCGACGACCCTGGGTGAGCAGTTCTTC; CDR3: CATAGGPTTLGEQFF
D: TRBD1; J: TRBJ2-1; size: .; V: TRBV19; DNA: TGTGCCAGTAGGAAAGACAGGGGCCATGAGCAGTTCTTC; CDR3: CASRKDRGHEQFF
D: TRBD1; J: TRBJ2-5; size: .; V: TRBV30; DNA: TGTGCCTGGAGTGGGACAGGTTTTCAAGAGACCCAGTACTTC; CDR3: CAWSGTGFQETQYF
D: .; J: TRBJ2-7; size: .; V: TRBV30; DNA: TGTGCCTGGAGTTCGGGGCCCTACGAGCAGTACTTC; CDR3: CAWSSGPYEQYF
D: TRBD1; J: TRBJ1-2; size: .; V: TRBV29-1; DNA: TGCAGCGTTCAACCAAAACTCAACAGGGGCAGCTCCTATGGCTACACCTTC; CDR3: CSVQPKLNRGSSYGYTF
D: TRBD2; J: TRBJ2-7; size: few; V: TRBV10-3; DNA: TGTGCCACTTCTAGCGGAACGGGCCACTCCTACGAGCAGTACTTC; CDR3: CATSSGTGHSYEQYF
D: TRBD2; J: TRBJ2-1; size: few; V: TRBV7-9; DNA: TGTGCCAGCAGCCCCTCGGGACTAGCGGGGGGGCCATTTCGCCATGAGCAGTTCTTC; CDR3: CASSPSGLAGGPFRHEQFF
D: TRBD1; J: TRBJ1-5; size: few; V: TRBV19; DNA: TGTGCCAGTAGTGGACAGGGTGGCAATCAGCCCCAGCATTTT; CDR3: CASSGQGGNQPQHF
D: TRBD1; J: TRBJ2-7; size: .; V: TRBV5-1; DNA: TGCGCCAGCAGCTTGGCGTGGGACAGGGATTCCTACGAGCAGTACTTC; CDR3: CASSLAWDRDSYEQYF
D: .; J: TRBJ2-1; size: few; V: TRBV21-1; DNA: TGTGCCAGCAGCAGGGAGGACAGGGGCTATGAGCAGTTCTTC; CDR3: CASSREDRGYEQFF
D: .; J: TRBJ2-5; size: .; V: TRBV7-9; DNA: TGTGCCAGCAGCTACGGAGCGTGGGGGGAGGAGACCCAGTACTTC; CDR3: CASSYGAWGEETQYF